This TCR beta chain derives from a study of molecular identifiers for immune sequencing clone quantification. Germline CDR1 and CDR2: DFQATT and SNEGSKA (reference sequence). The length of the CDR3 is 14 residues. Naive CD8 T cell sorting was performed on the CD8+CD4-CCR7+CD45RA+ phenotype. In this sample, this clonotype turned up many times. No antigen is known for it. An end of the junction differs from the germline gene, which may be a read error. Broader study findings: Effector cells kept over 98% of their molecules in clones above 20 RNA copies, while naive cells kept under 1% there.

Previously published methods and listed TCR primers were used for the bulk TCR libraries. MiXCR, run by TCRdb on the PCR reads, gives a single entry per CDR3 protein. The table lists about 65,000 distinct CDR3 sequences, less than 20% of them singletons. This TCR was sampled from a human donor in good health. Some libraries in this study had Jurkat cell RNA spiked in. The rearrangement uses TRBV20-1 and TRBJ2-1; D might be TRBD1 (6 bases). Sequencing was carried out using naive CD8+ T cells from blood, with Jurkat cell RNA spiked in. Subset here: FACS-sorted CD8+CD4-CCR7+CD45RA+ naive T cells. The DNA for the CDR3 is TGCAGTGCCAGAGGGCAGGGGTCCTACAATGAGCAGTTCTTC. It encodes CSARGQGSYNEQFF.